The 23 T cell receptor beta chains below were found in one sample sequenced in a study of blood T cells in healthy people across ages. PCR was performed a second time for roughly 7 to 11 cycles using a sample-barcoded 5' primer and a J-beta primer mix. TCRdb reprocessed the 5' RACE reads via MiXCR and lists one record per CDR3 protein. This sample has 1,800,000 or so distinct CDR3 sequences, with roughly two fifths found just once. The sample was blood. These receptors originate from a human donor in good health.

The J gene is TRBJ2-2, the V gene TRBV5-1; TRBD1 matches at 10 bases. Germline V gives CDR1 SGHRS, CDR2 YFSETQ. Trimming at V came to 2 bases and at J to 5 bases, leaving 6 bases not matched to a gene. The length of the CDR3 is 16 residues. This CDR3 is CASSFTGTGETGELFF. The CDR3 coding sequence is TGCGCCAGCAGCTTCACCGGGACAGGGGAGACCGGGGAGCTGTTTTTT.

CDR3 loop: CASSLRGALYEQYF. The CDR3 DNA reads TGTGCCAGCAGTTTACGCGGGGCCCTTTACGAGCAGTACTTC. This sequence joins TRBV27 and TRBJ2-5, with D tentatively TRBD2 (6 bases). The J call may not be correct, given that the DNA end is closer to TRBJ2-7. Germline V gene data show CDR1 as MNHEY and CDR2 as SMNVEV (reference sequence). The CDR3 contains 14 residues.

This clonotype was counted a few times. CDR3 bases: TGTGCCACCAGCCGACGGGTAGGAGATAGCTCCTACAATGAGCAGTTCTTC. Protein sequence: CATSRRVGDSSYNEQFF. The V gene is TRBV15, the J gene TRBJ2-1; D remains ambiguous. The CDR3 loop spans 17 amino acids. The V gene lost 5 bases and the J gene lost 0 bases, with 17 bases spanning the gap. Germline loops: CDR1 LNHNV, CDR2 YYDKDF (reference sequence). The whole variable domain, remainder taken from reference TRBV15 and TRBJ2-1, is DAMVIQNPRYQVTQFGKPVTLSCSQTLNHNVMYWYQQKSSQAPKLLFHYYDKDFNNEADTPDNFQSRRPNTSFCFLDIRSPGLGDTAMYLCATSRRVGDSSYNEQFFGPGTRLTVL.

This clonotype was seen a handful of times. The chain is built from TRBV29-1 and TRBJ2-2; D gene uncertain. Germline loops: CDR1 SQVTM, CDR2 ANQGSEA. The CDR3 consists of 14 residues. Trimming removed 6 bases from V and 0 bases from J, with 11 bases in between. In nucleotides, the CDR3 is TGCAGCGTCCCGCGAGTAACGAACACCGGGGAGCTGTTTTTT. Translating it yields CSVPRVTNTGELFF.

This clonotype showed up just a few times. V and J are TRBV24-1 and TRBJ2-7, with D possibly TRBD1 on 5 matching bases. Germline V lookup: CDR1 KGHDR, CDR2 SFDVKD. This CDR3 spans 12 amino acids. Trimming left V 7 bases short and J 3 bases short, with 9 bases between. Written as DNA, the CDR3 is TGTGCCACCAGCCAAACAGGCTACGAGCAGTACTTC. It yields the protein CATSQTGYEQYF.

This clonotype was found a few times. The V gene is TRBV7-2, the J gene TRBJ2-3; D is ambiguous. Between the trimmed V and J ends, which lost 7 bases and 0 bases, there was a span of 17 bases. From germline, CDR1 is SGHTA and CDR2 FQGNSA. The CDR3 is 16 residues long. CDR3 bases: TGTGCCAGCATCCTTTCCCGAGACCTTAGCACAGATACGCAGTATTTT. This translates into CASILSRDLSTDTQYF. The full variable domain, with the rest looked up from reference TRBV7-2 and TRBJ2-3, is GAGVSQSPSNKVTEKGKDVELRCDPISGHTALYWYRQSLGQGLEFLIYFQGNSAPDKSGLPSDRFSAERTGGSVSTLTIQRTQQEDSAVYLCASILSRDLSTDTQYFGPGTRLTVL.

This chain connects TRBV4-3 to TRBJ2-1; D gene ambiguous. The J call may be mistaken, given a closer DNA end match to TRBJ2-7. The CDR3 contains 16 residues. CDR1 and CDR2 (germline): LGHNA, YSLEER. CDR3 DNA: TGCGCCAGCAGCCAAGATCTGAGTAGCCCCTACAATGAGCAGTACTTC. It translates to CASSQDLSSPYNEQYF.

J is TRBJ1-2 and V is TRBV12-3 or TRBV12-4, with 7 bases matching TRBD1. Germline trimming cut 3 bases from V and 8 bases from J; bases unmatched to any gene: 9. There are 14 residues in the CDR3. The CDR3 DNA reads TGTGCCAGCAGTTTCGCCACAGGGGTTGGCGGCTACACCTTC. Translation gives CASSFATGVGGYTF.

The rearrangement uses TRBV5-1 and TRBJ2-7, with D possibly being TRBD2 (6 bases). The germline CDR1 and CDR2 sequences are SGHRS and YFSETQ. V lost 4 bases and J 2 bases, leaving 16 bases between the germline ends. The CDR3 is 15 amino acids. This CDR3 is CASSPRGTQTYEQYF. The CDR3 DNA sequence: TGCGCCAGCAGCCCCCGGGGGACTCAAACCTACGAGCAGTACTTC.

The genes are TRBV5-6 and TRBJ2-3; maybe TRBD2 (5 bases). The germline V and J ends were trimmed by 0 bases and 5 bases, with 22 bases remaining between them. The CDR3 length is 18 residues. CDR1 and CDR2 (germline): SGHDT, YYEEEE. CDR3 loop: CASSLESGRMRGQDTQYF. The CDR3, as DNA: TGTGCCAGCAGCTTGGAAAGCGGACGTATGCGAGGGCAAGATACGCAGTATTTT.

V is TRBV29-1 and J is TRBJ1-1; a possible D gene is TRBD1 (5 bases). Per germline, CDR1 SQVTM and CDR2 ANQGSEA. The CDR3 has 13 residues. The V end was cut by 6 bases, the J end by 1 base, with 12 bases between. CDR3 nucleotide sequence: TGCAGCGTCCAACAAACAGGGAACACTGAAGCTTTCTTT. Its protein product is CSVQQTGNTEAFF.

The chain uses TRBV6-5 and TRBJ2-7, with 8 bases identical to TRBD2. CDR3 length: 14 amino acids. The V gene end was trimmed by 2 bases and the J gene end by 3 bases; junction bases not matched to a gene: 3. The germline V gene encodes CDR1 MNHEY and CDR2 SVGAGI. CDR3 bases: TGTGCCAGCAGTTACCCGGGGGGGGTCTACGAGCAGTACTTC. As protein: CASSYPGGVYEQYF.

DNA of the CDR3: TGTGCCAGCAGTGAACGGGGGGGCTTGAACACTGAAGCTTTCTTT. Translated: CASSERGGLNTEAFF. J is TRBJ1-1 and V is TRBV6-1; D is possibly TRBD1 (6 bases). Germline V gives CDR1 MNHNS, CDR2 SASEGT. The CDR3 loop spans 15 amino acids. V gave up 2 bases and J gave up 0 bases, with 10 bases separating them.

This clonotype was observed at least ten times. The V gene is TRBV7-2, the J gene TRBJ1-1; possibly TRBD1 for D (5 bases). The V end was cut by 3 bases, the J end by 5 bases, with 13 bases between. The CDR3 totals 14 residues. Germline loops: CDR1 SGHTA, CDR2 FQGNSA. CDR3 loop: CASSFRGGGTEAFF. CDR3 in DNA: TGTGCCAGCAGCTTCCGGGGGGGTGGAACTGAAGCTTTCTTT.

This chain links TRBV6-1 with TRBJ1-1; D unresolved. V shed 3 bases and J shed 3 bases, with 20 bases lying between them. The germline CDR1 and CDR2 sequences are MNHNS and SASEGT. This CDR3 has 17 residues. The CDR3 reads CASSEGIYEGSDTEAFF. The DNA of the CDR3 is TGTGCCAGCAGTGAGGGGATTTACGAGGGATCGGACACTGAAGCTTTCTTT.

As for this clonotype: At one end the junction does not follow the germline gene, possibly because of a read error. This sequence joins TRBV29-1 and TRBJ2-1, with 9 bases identical to TRBD2. The CDR3 is 16 residues long. Germline V gene sequence: CDR1 SQVTM, CDR2 ANQGSEA. The CDR3 nucleotides are TGCTGCGTTGTTGGTAGCGGGGGTCAATCGTACAATGAGCAGTTCTTC. The encoded protein is CCVVGSGGQSYNEQFF.

The chain uses TRBV14 and TRBJ2-3, with 8 bases fitting TRBD1. CDR1 and CDR2 from the germline V gene are SGHDN and FVKESK. V was clipped by 0 bases and J by 4 bases; unmatched bases: 9. The CDR3 sequence is 17 residues long. CDR3 nucleotides: TGTGCCAGCAGCCAAGAATACGGGACAGGAAGGTCAGATACGCAGTATTTT. It yields the protein CASSQEYGTGRSDTQYF.

The CDR3 bases are TGCGCCAGCAAGGACTTGGGTGGGTACGAGCAGTACTTC. It codes for CASKDLGGYEQYF. The chain links TRBV5-1 to TRBJ2-5; D might be TRBD2 (5 bases). TRBJ2-7 explains the end of the DNA better; the J call may be wrong. CDR1 is SGHRS, CDR2 YFSETQ, per germline. The CDR3 loop spans 13 amino acids.

This chain joins TRBV7-2 and TRBJ2-3, with D perhaps TRBD1 or TRBD2 (5 bases each). V was cut by 8 bases and J by 6 bases, with 24 bases left in between. The CDR3 consists of 16 residues. Germline values: CDR1 SGHTA, CDR2 FQGNSA. For the CDR3, the DNA is TGTGCCAGCGGTTTAACGTCCACGGGGCCCGGGGATACGCAGTATTTT. As protein: CASGLTSTGPGDTQYF.

The rearrangement joins TRBV7-2 to TRBJ2-1; 11 bases line up with TRBD2. The CDR3 loop spans 15 amino acids. Germline loops: CDR1 SGHTA, CDR2 FQGNSA. The trim removed 5 bases at V and 8 bases at J, leaving 8 bases unmatched. In DNA, the CDR3 is TGTGCCAGCAGCCCGGGACTAGCGGTGGTGGATGAGCAGTTCTTC. It encodes CASSPGLAVVDEQFF.

About this clonotype itself: This CDR3 fails to terminate in the conserved phenylalanine or tryptophan, so it likely reflects a read error. The chain combines TRBV6-2 or TRBV6-3 with TRBJ1-5; D uncertain. CDR1 and CDR2 from the germline V gene are MNHEY and SVGEGT. The CDR3 contains 12 residues. The V gene lost 6 bases and the J gene lost 1 base, with 4 bases spanning the gap. CDR3 region: CASRYSNQPQHV. For the CDR3, the DNA is TGTGCCAGCAGATACAGCAATCAGCCCCAGCATGTT.

This clonotype showed up many times. This chain joins TRBV27 and TRBJ1-2, with D possibly matching TRBD1 (5 bases). Germline CDR1 MNHEY, CDR2 SMNVEV (reference sequence). This CDR3 contains 12 residues. V gave up 4 bases and J gave up 4 bases, with 7 bases separating them. The CDR3 DNA reads TGTGCCAGCAGTTCAGGGTCCTATGGCTACACCTTC. This translates into CASSSGSYGYTF.

The V and J genes are TRBV20-1 and TRBJ2-5, with 7 positions matching TRBD2. V trimming: 6 bases; J trimming: 11 bases; junction bases outside the gene matches: 6. CDR3 size: 10 residues. Germline CDR1 and CDR2: DFQATT and SNEGSKA (reference sequence). CDR3 loop: CSAKREEQYF. The CDR3 region has the DNA TGCAGTGCAAAACGGGAGGAGCAGTACTTC.